The 12 T cell receptor beta chains below all came from one sample that was sequenced in a study of low-dose radiotherapy and immunotherapy resistance in tumors. Covering alpha and beta chains, TRAV- and TRBV-specific primers were used for the first-strand cDNA. PCR amplification of the TCRs was performed with Phusion for approximately 20 PCR cycles, and it relied on a constant-region primer together with a V-primer adapter. TCRdb passed the reads through MiXCR, listing each CDR3 protein once. Of around 10,000 distinct CDR3 sequences in the sample, 55% to 65% were seen once. These receptors were obtained from a human donor with advanced metastatic prostate, ovarian, gallbladder or colorectal cancer (not recorded which). This table probably holds off-target reads from a library built for another chain.

The chain uses TRBV9 and TRBJ2-3, with D unclear. Germline CDR1 and CDR2: SGDLS and YYNGEE. There are 16 residues in the CDR3. V was trimmed by 0 bases and J by 1 base, leaving 12 bases between them. CDR3 coding DNA: TGTGCCAGCAGCGTAGGTCCTGGGGTTCGCACAGATACGCAGTATTTT. It translates to CASSVGPGVRTDTQYF.

The chain has TRBV19 and TRBJ1-3; 7 bases line up with TRBD1. Unmatched junction bases numbered 7, after V lost 5 bases and J lost 3 bases. The length of the CDR3 is 15 residues. The germline V gene has CDR1 LNHDA and CDR2 SQIVND (reference sequence). CDR3 nucleotides: TGTGCCAGTAGTGTCGACAGGGTTTATGGAAACACCATATATTTT. It translates to CASSVDRVYGNTIYF.

The chain has TRBV5-1 and TRBJ2-1, with D perhaps TRBD1 or TRBD2 (6 bases each). The CDR3 totals 14 residues. CDR1 is SGHRS and CDR2 is YFSETQ in the germline V gene. With 4 bases removed from V and 1 base from J, the gap between germline ends came to 9 bases. The CDR3 DNA sequence: TGCGCCAGCAGCGCGGGACAATCCTACAATGAGCAGTTCTTC. Translated, it gives CASSAGQSYNEQFF. Drawing the rest from reference TRBV5-1 and TRBJ2-1, the complete variable domain is KAGVTQTPRYLIKTRGQQVTLSCSPISGHRSVSWYQQTPGQGLQFLFEYFSETQRNKGNFPGRFSGRQFSNSRSEMNVSTLELGDSALYLCASSAGQSYNEQFFGPGTRLTVL.

This clonotype was observed a few times. This chain joins TRBV29-1 and TRBJ2-2; D is unclear. From germline, CDR1 is SQVTM and CDR2 ANQGSEA. V lost 0 bases to trimming and J lost 8 bases, with 10 bases between them. There are 13 residues in the CDR3. The CDR3 loop reads CSVEDLGRGELFF. For the CDR3, the DNA is TGCAGCGTTGAAGATTTGGGCCGAGGGGAGCTGTTTTTT.

This clonotype was observed a single time. The chain links TRBV12-3 or TRBV12-4 to TRBJ1-1; D not certain. The CDR3 covers 14 residues. With 3 bases removed from V and 1 base from J, the gap between germline ends came to 9 bases. DNA of the CDR3: TGTGCCAGCAGTTTTAAGGGTGGGAACACTGAAGCTTTCTTT. It encodes CASSFKGGNTEAFF.

The gene calls are TRBV6-5 and TRBJ2-1; D gene uncertain. The germline CDR1 and CDR2 sequences are MNHEY and SVGAGI. V lost 2 bases, J lost 6 bases, and 8 bases lay in between. The CDR3 sequence is 13 residues long. Written as DNA, the CDR3 is TGTGCCAGCAGTTACGGTTCGGCCAATGAGCAGTTCTTC. The encoded protein is CASSYGSANEQFF.

The chain combines TRBV20-1 with TRBJ2-2; the match to TRBD1 covers 8 bases. The CDR3 consists of 13 residues. V gave up 3 bases and J gave up 4 bases; unmatched junction bases: 1. CDR1 and CDR2 (germline): DFQATT, SNEGSKA (reference sequence). This CDR3 reads CSASRGLTGELFF. The CDR3 DNA sequence: TGCAGTGCTAGCAGGGGGCTCACCGGGGAGCTGTTTTTT.

The chain carries TRBV19 and TRBJ1-2; 9 bases line up with TRBD1. J gave up 0 bases and V 1 base, and 12 bases lay outside the gene matches. Germline V gives CDR1 LNHDA, CDR2 SQIVND (reference sequence). The CDR3 sequence is 19 residues long. CDR3 bases: TGTGCCAGTAGTATAGGGGGACAGGGCCGATTCCTACCTAACTATGGCTACACCTTC. This gives the protein CASSIGGQGRFLPNYGYTF.

In this sample, this clonotype turned up a few times. This chain links TRBV28 with TRBJ2-5; possibly TRBD2 for D (7 bases). V gave up 7 bases and J gave up 4 bases, with 22 bases separating them. The CDR3 is made up of 16 amino acids. Germline values: CDR1 MDHEN, CDR2 SYDVKM. CDR3 coding DNA: TGTGCCAGCACCCGGGGGGCGACGGGGGCCGGAGAGACCCAGTACTTC. Residues: CASTRGATGAGETQYF. Complete variable domain (other parts from reference TRBV28 and TRBJ2-5): DVKVTQSSRYLVKRTGEKVFLECVQDMDHENMFWYRQDPGLGLRLIYFSYDVKMKEKGDIPEGYSVSREKKERFSLILESASTNQTSMYLCASTRGATGAGETQYFGPGTRLLVL.

The rearrangement uses TRBV5-1 and TRBJ2-1; possible D gene TRBD2, 6 bases. The ends were cut back, 3 bases at V and 4 bases at J, with 20 bases in the middle. Germline-derived CDR1 and CDR2 are SGHRS and YFSETQ. The CDR3 consists of 17 residues. The CDR3 region is CASSSFPGTEEYNEQFF. The CDR3 DNA is TGCGCCAGCAGCTCGTTTCCCGGGACTGAAGAATACAATGAGCAGTTCTTC.

The chain joins TRBV11-3 to TRBJ2-1; D is possibly TRBD2 (5 bases). Germline values: CDR1 SGHNT, CDR2 YENEEA. There are 11 residues in the CDR3. Between the trimmed V and J ends, which lost 5 bases and 7 bases, there was a span of 6 bases. CDR3 DNA sequence: TGTGCCAGCAGCCGGAGGAATGAGCAGTTCTTC. It is translated as CASSRRNEQFF.

The chain couples TRBV12-3 or TRBV12-4 to TRBJ2-1, with 8 bases lining up with TRBD1. V shed 5 bases and J 3 bases; nucleotides not matched to a gene: 6. The CDR3 runs to 15 residues. CDR3 bases: TGTGCCAGCAGTCTCGGACAGGGTGGCTACAATGAGCAGTTCTTC. Translating gives CASSLGQGGYNEQFF.